This entry lists 11 T cell receptor beta chains sequenced from one sample in a study of T cells in localized non-small cell lung cancer. Sequenced by immunoSEQ multiplex PCR; TCRdb stores in-frame clones only, minus some. This table holds about 25,000 clones, approximately 83% found once. The sequences come from peripheral blood, collected before any cancer treatment. The receptors were sampled from a male donor at least 60 years old with stage II squamous cell lung carcinoma.

V gene TRBV28 combines with J gene TRBJ1-1; the D gene is possibly TRBD1 (5 bases). Per the germline V gene, CDR1 is MDHEN and CDR2 is SYDVKM. The V end was cut by 3 bases, the J end by 4 bases, with 15 bases between. This CDR3 spans 15 amino acids. The CDR3 nucleotides read TGTGCCAGCAGTTTGGGACCTACTCGAGGCACTGAAGCTTTCTTT. Translated, it gives CASSLGPTRGTEAFF.

The J gene is TRBJ1-6, the V gene TRBV19; tentative D call: TRBD1 (6 bases). CDR1 LNHDA and CDR2 SQIVND come from the germline V gene (reference sequence). Deletions cut 4 bases from V and 7 bases from J, with 14 bases between. CDR3 length equals 15 residues. The CDR3 nucleotides read TGTGCCAGTAGTACCTGGACAGAAAAGAATTCACCCCTCCACTTT. As protein: CASSTWTEKNSPLHF.

The rearrangement uses TRBV6-1 and TRBJ2-1; 13 bases are a match to TRBD2. The CDR3 sequence is 17 residues long. After removal of 4 bases from V and 1 base from J, the junction contained 4 bases not matched to a gene. Germline V CDR1 and CDR2: MNHNS, SASEGT. CDR3 bases: TGTGCCAGCAGTGGACTAGCGGGGGGACTTTCCTACAATGAGCAGTTCTTC. The encoded protein is CASSGLAGGLSYNEQFF.

The chain links TRBV29-1 to TRBJ1-2; TRBD1 aligns across 7 bases. In germline, CDR1 is SQVTM, CDR2 ANQGSEA. The J segment lost 0 bases and the V segment lost 7 bases, leaving 5 bases of the junction unmatched. This CDR3 spans 13 amino acids. CDR3 coding DNA: TGCAGCGCCCTAGACAGGGCTAACTATGGCTACACCTTC. Encoded protein: CSALDRANYGYTF.

The V call is TRBV6-4, the J call TRBJ2-5; 10 bases align to TRBD1. The J segment lost 4 bases and the V segment lost 6 bases, leaving 20 bases of the junction unmatched. Germline CDR1 and CDR2: MRHNA and SNTAGT. The CDR3 spans 19 residues. The CDR3 sequence: CASRALGTGVTSGRETQYF. The CDR3 DNA reads as TGTGCCAGCAGGGCCCTAGGGACAGGGGTCACCTCGGGGCGAGAGACCCAGTACTTC.

V and J are TRBV7-2 and TRBJ2-1, with TRBD2 identical over 9 bases. This CDR3 contains 15 residues. Germline V CDR1 and CDR2: SGHTA, FQGNSA. With 4 bases clipped from V and 4 bases from J, the junction kept 5 bases outside the gene matches. The CDR3 reads CASSSTSGQYNEQFF. CDR3 DNA: TGTGCCAGCAGCTCGACTAGCGGCCAATACAATGAGCAGTTCTTC.

This chain joins TRBV27 and TRBJ1-1; D possibly corresponds to TRBD1 (6 bases). The CDR3 length is 15 residues. Germline CDR1 is MNHEY and CDR2 is SMNVEV (reference sequence). With 6 bases removed from V and 0 bases from J, the gap between germline ends came to 14 bases. The CDR3, as DNA: TGTGCCAGCAGGCGAGCCCGGGACATGAACACTGAAGCTTTCTTT. Encoded protein: CASRRARDMNTEAFF.

The chain carries TRBV7-2 and TRBJ1-6; no reliable D call. The CDR3 runs 13 residues. V lost 5 bases and J 6 bases, leaving 8 bases between the germline ends. Germline CDR1 SGHTA, CDR2 FQGNSA. CDR3 coding DNA: TGTGCCAGCAGCCCCGGACTTAATTCACCCCTCCACTTT. Translating it yields CASSPGLNSPLHF.

This sequence joins TRBV4-2 and TRBJ2-3, with 9 bases that match TRBD2. This CDR3 region has 17 residues. Germline V CDR1 and CDR2: LGHNA, YNFKEQ. The J segment lost 4 bases and the V segment lost 1 base, leaving 9 bases of the junction unmatched. CDR3 region: CASSQAGEGLAPDTQYF. The CDR3 nucleotides are TGTGCCAGCAGCCAAGCAGGAGAGGGACTAGCACCAGATACGCAGTATTTT.

This clone has a handful of counts. The chain carries TRBV4-3 and TRBJ1-5; the D gene is possibly TRBD1 (5 bases). V lost 0 bases and J lost 5, with 11 bases in between. Germline V gene lookup returns CDR1 LGHNA and CDR2 YSLEER. This CDR3 contains 15 residues. CDR3 amino acids: CASSQDWGSYQPQHF. Here the CDR3 DNA reads TGCGCCAGCAGCCAAGATTGGGGGTCCTATCAGCCCCAGCATTTT.

J is TRBJ2-1 and V is TRBV6-5; D unresolved. Germline V gene sequence: CDR1 MNHEY, CDR2 SVGAGI. This CDR3 spans 15 amino acids. The germline V and J ends were trimmed by 5 bases and 0 bases, with 11 bases remaining between them. CDR3 DNA: TGTGCCAGCAGTCTCGACCGGAGCTCCTACAATGAGCAGTTCTTC. Its translation: CASSLDRSSYNEQFF.